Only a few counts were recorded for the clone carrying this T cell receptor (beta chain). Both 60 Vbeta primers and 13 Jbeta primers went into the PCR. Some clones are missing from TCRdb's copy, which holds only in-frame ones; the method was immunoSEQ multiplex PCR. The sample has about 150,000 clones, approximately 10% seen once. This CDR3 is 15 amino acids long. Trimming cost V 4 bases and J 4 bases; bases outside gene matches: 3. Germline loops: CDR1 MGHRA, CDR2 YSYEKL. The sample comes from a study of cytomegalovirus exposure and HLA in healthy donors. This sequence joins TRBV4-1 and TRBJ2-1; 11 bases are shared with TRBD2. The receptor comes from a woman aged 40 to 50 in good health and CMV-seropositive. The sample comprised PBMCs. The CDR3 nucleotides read TGCGCCAGCAGCCCTATAGCGGGGGGGTACAATGAGCAGTTCTTC. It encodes CASSPIAGGYNEQFF.